This T cell receptor (beta chain) comes out of a study of shared clonotypes between healthy human individuals. V was trimmed by 6 bases and J by 2 bases, leaving 14 bases between them. CDR1 is SNHLY and CDR2 is FYNNEI in the germline V gene. CDR3 length: 14 amino acids. TCRdb keeps only in-frame clones here, not all; method: immunoSEQ multiplex PCR. Among over 2 million clones, about 95% were seen once, and the ten largest hold 0.1% to 0.15%. The V gene is TRBV2, the J gene TRBJ2-7; no definite D call. Sequences were obtained from naive CD4+ T cells sorted from blood. The sample's subset: CD45RA+ positively selected. The clonotype was recovered from a man between 18 and 35 years old in good health. The CDR3 sequence is CASRQVGGTYEQYF. The CDR3 DNA follows: TGTGCCAGCAGACAAGTGGGCGGAACCTACGAGCAGTACTTC.